The 19 T cell receptor beta chains given below trace back to one sample, sequenced in a study of blood T cell repertoires in COVID-19 (dated by TCRdb to about 2020). The library was generated by the immunoSEQ multiplex PCR assay. TCRdb limited this immuneACCESS table to in-frame rearrangements with V and J called. A share of clones is missing; checked studies link under half to unresolved V genes, and the rest is unexplained. This sample is represented by around 300,000 clones; about 86% of them were singletons. The ten largest clones take up almost 3% of the sample. Sequencing input: peripheral blood. These TCRs come from a man aged 30 to 45 with active or convalescent COVID-19.

CDR3 nucleotide sequence: TGTGCCACCAGTGAAGTTTTGGGACAGGGGGCGAACACCGGGGAGCTGTTTTTT. Amino acids: CATSEVLGQGANTGELFF. The chain recombines TRBV24-1 with TRBJ2-2, with 11 positions matching TRBD1. Germline CDR1 and CDR2: KGHDR and SFDVKD. The trim removed 4 bases at V and 0 bases at J, leaving 6 bases unmatched. The CDR3 is 18 amino acids.

The chain uses TRBV28 and TRBJ2-7, with a tentative D call TRBD2 (6 bases). The germline V gene encodes CDR1 MDHEN and CDR2 SYDVKM. The V and J ends lost 11 bases and 2 bases respectively, with 13 bases between them. CDR3 length equals 12 residues. CDR3 sequence: CAAGGGPYEQYF. CDR3 bases: TGTGCCGCCGGGGGTGGGCCCTACGAGCAGTACTTC.

The chain carries TRBV5-4 and TRBJ2-1; D unclear. The germline V gene has CDR1 SGHNT and CDR2 YYREEE (reference sequence). This CDR3 contains 15 residues. Trimming removed 2 bases at V and 0 bases at J, with 9 bases between. The CDR3 is CASSFDISSYNEQFF. CDR3 in DNA: TGTGCCAGCAGCTTTGACATAAGCTCCTACAATGAGCAGTTCTTC.

The rearrangement links TRBV6-5 to TRBJ2-7; 8 bases match TRBD1. Looked up from germline, CDR1 is MNHEY and CDR2 is SVGAGI. V shed 5 bases, J shed 2 bases, and the junction held 8 bases outside the gene matches. The CDR3 runs 15 residues. CDR3 coding DNA: TGTGCCAGCAGTAAGACAGGGGCAGACACCTACGAGCAGTACTTC. Residues: CASSKTGADTYEQYF.

V and J are TRBV5-4 and TRBJ2-1, with 9 bases matching TRBD2. CDR3 length equals 15 residues. CDR1 is SGHNT, CDR2 YYREEE, per germline (reference sequence). J was trimmed by 5 bases and V by 2 bases; bases with no gene match: 5. The CDR3, as DNA: TGTGCCAGCAGCTTTGCTAGCGGGATGCACAATGAGCAGTTCTTC. Its translation is CASSFASGMHNEQFF.

The rearrangement uses TRBV6-5 and TRBJ2-7; 10 nucleotides agree with TRBD1. CDR3 length: 14 amino acids. V shed 4 bases and J 7 bases; nucleotides not matched to a gene: 7. The germline V gene encodes CDR1 MNHEY and CDR2 SVGAGI. The CDR3 protein is CASSLRTGGREQYF. The CDR3 nucleotides read TGTGCCAGCAGTTTACGGACAGGGGGGCGGGAGCAGTACTTC.

The gene calls are TRBV6-2 or TRBV6-3 and TRBJ2-7, with a possible D match to TRBD1 (5 bases). The CDR3 has 15 amino acids. Germline-derived CDR1 and CDR2 are MNHEY and SVGEGT. Trimming shortened V by 0 bases and J by 3 bases, and 12 bases separated the two germline ends. The CDR3 DNA sequence: TGTGCCAGCAGTTACTCGTACAGGATCTTCTACGAGCAGTACTTC. As protein: CASSYSYRIFYEQYF.

The J gene is TRBJ2-7, the V gene TRBV18; weak D call: TRBD1 (5 bases). Trimming stripped 2 bases from V and 5 bases from J, with 10 bases between. The CDR3 spans 13 residues. Per the germline V gene, CDR1 is KGHSH and CDR2 is LQKENI. CDR3 in amino acids: CASSPSGFNEQYF. CDR3 nucleotide sequence: TGTGCCAGCTCACCATCAGGGTTCAACGAGCAGTACTTC. Full variable domain (outside the CDR3, taken from reference TRBV18 and TRBJ2-7): NAGVMQNPRHLVRRRGQEARLRCSPMKGHSHVYWYRQLPEEGLKFMVYLQKENIIDESGMPKERFSAEFPKEGPSILRIQQVVRGDSAAYFCASSPSGFNEQYFGPGTRLTVT.

With respect to this clone: This sample includes further DNA sequences coding for the same CDR3. The V call is TRBV5-1, the J call TRBJ2-7; D is possibly TRBD1 (5 bases). Germline loops: CDR1 SGHRS, CDR2 YFSETQ. This CDR3 has 12 residues. Trimming stripped 1 base from V and 3 bases from J, with 5 bases between. As DNA, the CDR3 is TGCGCCAGCAGCTTGACAGGCTACGAGCAGTACTTC. It translates to CASSLTGYEQYF.

This chain uses TRBV28 with TRBJ2-7, with TRBD2 as a possible D gene (5 bases). This CDR3 contains 14 residues. V lost 4 bases to trimming and J lost 2 bases, with 12 bases between them. Germline lookup yields CDR1 MDHEN and CDR2 SYDVKM. The CDR3 DNA reads as TGTGCCAGCAGTTCCCCCGGGATGGCCTACGAGCAGTACTTC. Translated, it gives CASSSPGMAYEQYF.

The V gene is TRBV5-4, the J gene TRBJ2-3; 16 positions match TRBD2. CDR3 length: 16 residues. With 3 bases clipped from V and 6 bases from J, the junction kept 4 bases outside the gene matches. CDR1 and CDR2 from the germline V gene are SGHNT and YYREEE (reference sequence). CDR3 protein: CASSWGLAGGRDTQYF. CDR3 nucleotides: TGTGCCAGCAGCTGGGGACTAGCGGGAGGGAGGGATACGCAGTATTTT.

This clone was seen a handful of times. The chain is built from TRBV6-1 and TRBJ2-7; 8 bases map to TRBD1. Germline assignment: CDR1 MNHNS and CDR2 SASEGT. The CDR3 loop spans 15 amino acids. Trimming took 1 base from V and 5 from J; bases not matched to a gene: 7. The CDR3 sequence is CASSEVAGGIDEQYF. CDR3 DNA sequence: TGTGCCAGCAGTGAAGTCGCAGGGGGCATCGACGAGCAGTACTTC.

The genes are TRBV6-5 and TRBJ1-5, with D maybe TRBD1 (6 bases). The CDR3 consists of 15 residues. From germline, CDR1 is MNHEY and CDR2 SVGAGI. Between the trimmed V and J ends, which lost 5 bases and 7 bases, there was a span of 18 bases. CDR3: CASSQFMGARQPQHF. The CDR3 DNA sequence: TGTGCCAGCAGTCAGTTTATGGGGGCAAGACAGCCCCAGCATTTT.

The V call is TRBV10-2, the J call TRBJ2-1, with 10 bases lining up with TRBD2. CDR3 length: 17 residues. After removal of 3 bases from V and 8 bases from J, the junction contained 13 bases not matched to a gene. Germline CDR1 reads WSHSY; CDR2 reads SAAADI. The CDR3 nucleotides read TGCGCCAGCAGTGACCCTAGCGGGAGTCCCGGGAACGATGAGCAGTTCTTC. Its protein product is CASSDPSGSPGNDEQFF.

The V gene is TRBV25-1, the J gene TRBJ2-1; D is ambiguous. V lost 3 bases, J lost 7 bases, and 13 bases lay in between. The CDR3 is 14 residues long. Germline-derived CDR1 and CDR2 are MGHDK and SYGVNS. For the CDR3, the DNA is TGTGCCAGCAGTGATCGGGTTACTTATAATGAGCAGTTCTTC. Translating gives CASSDRVTYNEQFF.

The J gene is TRBJ2-5, the V gene TRBV10-3, with 9 bases matching TRBD2. There are 14 residues in the CDR3. Germline V gives CDR1 ENHRY, CDR2 SYGVKD. Losses at the gene ends were 8 bases for V and 1 base for J; bases not matched to a gene: 5. In DNA form, the CDR3 reads TGTGCCATCCCGACTAGCGGTGCCCAAGAGACCCAGTACTTC. Encoded protein: CAIPTSGAQETQYF.

This chain links TRBV5-1 with TRBJ1-1, with TRBD1 as a possible D gene (5 bases). The CDR3 has 15 amino acids. Germline CDR1 reads SGHRS; CDR2 reads YFSETQ. Deletions cut 3 bases from V and 1 base from J, with 13 bases between. The CDR3 protein is CASSSTGGWNTEAFF. CDR3 coding DNA: TGCGCCAGCAGCTCAACGGGGGGATGGAACACTGAAGCTTTCTTT.

The genes are TRBV5-1 and TRBJ2-1; perhaps TRBD2 as D (5 bases). Trimming removed 0 bases from V and 8 bases from J, with 9 bases in between. The V gene's germline CDR1 is SGHRS and CDR2 YFSETQ. The CDR3 totals 13 residues. The CDR3 sequence is CASSLVASDEQFF. The CDR3 coding sequence is TGCGCCAGCAGCTTGGTAGCGTCGGATGAGCAGTTCTTC.

The chain joins TRBV7-2 to TRBJ1-1, with D tentatively TRBD1 (5 bases). V was clipped by 5 bases and J by 4 bases, with 11 bases between them. The CDR3 has 13 residues. Germline V CDR1 and CDR2: SGHTA, FQGNSA. The CDR3 DNA follows: TGTGCCAGCAGCCGGGGGAGAGGCACTGAAGCTTTCTTT. Residues: CASSRGRGTEAFF. The full variable domain, rest sourced from reference TRBV7-2 and TRBJ1-1, is GAGVSQSPSNKVTEKGKDVELRCDPISGHTALYWYRQSLGQGLEFLIYFQGNSAPDKSGLPSDRFSAERTGGSVSTLTIQRTQQEDSAVYLCASSRGRGTEAFFGQGTRLTVV.